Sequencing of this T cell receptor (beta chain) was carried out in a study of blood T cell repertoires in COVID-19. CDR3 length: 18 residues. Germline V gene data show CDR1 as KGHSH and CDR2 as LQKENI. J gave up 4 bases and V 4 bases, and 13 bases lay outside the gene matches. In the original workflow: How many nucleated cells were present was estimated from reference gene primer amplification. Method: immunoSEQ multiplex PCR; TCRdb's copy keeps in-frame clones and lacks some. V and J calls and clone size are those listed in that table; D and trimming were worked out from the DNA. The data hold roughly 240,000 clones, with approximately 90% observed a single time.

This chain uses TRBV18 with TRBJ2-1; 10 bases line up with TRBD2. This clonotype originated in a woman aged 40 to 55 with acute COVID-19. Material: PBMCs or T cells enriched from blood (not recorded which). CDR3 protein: CASSLIGKTSGSYNEQFF. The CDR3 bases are TGTGCCAGCTCACTGATTGGGAAGACTAGCGGGTCTTACAATGAGCAGTTCTTC.